Listed here is a single T cell receptor (beta chain). This clonotype was seen a handful of times. Its antigen remains unidentified. Base qualities are not at hand, and no much larger clone is one base apart. These data originate in a study of response to subunit inactivated influenza vaccine listed by TCRdb under 2018. Regarding the complete study: Deep quantitative profiling of the T cell receptor repertoire was used in the study to follow responses to a trivalent subunit inactivated influenza vaccine. The paper as a whole reports these results and caveats: According to the authors, only a limited number of new T cells may be recruited by each seasonal influenza vaccination.

The CDR3 numbers 13 residues from cysteine through phenylalanine. Only the CDR3 region is kept as DNA, spanning 39 bases read in frame from base 1. V loses 5 bases at its end and J loses 6 bases; junction bases beyond the gene matches: 7. Library generation was performed with RT-PCR. TCRdb names Illumina HiSeq 2500 as the instrument used. The public reads were quality trimmed at Q25 with fastp and then assembled into clones with MiXCR by TCRdb, keeping productive beta chains. All rows with the same CDR3 protein become a single entry with the most common DNA and genes. This sample holds just under 550,000 distinct CDR3 sequences; approximately 22% were observed only once. Of the sample, 2.5% to 3% falls within the top ten clones. This same sample was also taken into another study, of T cells expressing NK-cell markers. The second paper further reports: The TCR beta cDNA libraries were made using 5'RACE template switching, a step that added both a universal primer site and unique molecular identifiers. Eight or nine donors provided sorted CD3+CD56+NKG2C+, CD3+CD56+NKG2C- and CD3+CD56-NKG2C+ T-cell subsets, whose TCR beta-chain repertoires were profiled. Among the eight sequenced donors, seven were HCMV-seropositive and one was HCMV-seronegative. To restrict sorting to alphabetaTCR-expressing T cells, an anti-gammadeltaTCR antibody was added in several experiments. In five to seven donors, the dominant CD3+CD56+NKG2C+ clonotypes were among the top 10 CD8+ clonotypes and accounted for roughly 1.0-8% of CD8+ T cells. Those dominant clonotypes were again the most abundant among CD3+CD56-NKG2C+ cells in a handful of donors, at roughly 25-60.1%. It remained unclear whether the expanded NKG2C-expressing T cell clones were specific for HCMV antigens. The eight sequenced donors were randomly selected healthy volunteers, three men and five women. HCMV-specific IgG was detected in serum with a commercial ELISA kit to determine HCMV serostatus. Ficoll density gradient centrifugation was used to isolate peripheral blood mononuclear cells from blood. Using Miltenyi isolation kits, CD4+ and CD8+ T cells were isolated from PBMC through magnetic immunoseparation. cDNA synthesis was primed from the TCR beta constant segment, followed by two successive PCR amplification steps. Sequencing of the libraries produced 2 x 150 bp reads on Illumina HiSeq 2000/2500, MiSeq or NextSeq. MIGEC handled demultiplexing of the reads and grouping by UMI, while MiTCR was used to assemble and quantify clonotypes. To exclude erroneous sequences, only TCR cDNA sequences supported by at least two reads were retained. The tcR package was used for downstream repertoire analysis, and clonotypes were matched across fractions by CDR3 nucleotide sequence plus V segment. VDJmatch was used to annotate antigen specificity against VDJdb, with one amino acid substitution allowed in CDR3.

This TCR derives from a man over 45 who received an inactivated influenza vaccine. Donor details come from another sample of the same person, matched by shared clones. Recombination connected TRBV12-3 or TRBV12-4 to TRBJ2-7; the junction holds 7 bases that match TRBD1. Sequencing used CD4+ T cells sorted from PBMCs, obtained 11 to 12 days after vaccination. The CDR3 sequence is CASSPGQFREQYF. The DNA sequence is as follows: TGTGCCAGCAGTCCGGGACAGTTCCGCGAGCAGTACTTC.